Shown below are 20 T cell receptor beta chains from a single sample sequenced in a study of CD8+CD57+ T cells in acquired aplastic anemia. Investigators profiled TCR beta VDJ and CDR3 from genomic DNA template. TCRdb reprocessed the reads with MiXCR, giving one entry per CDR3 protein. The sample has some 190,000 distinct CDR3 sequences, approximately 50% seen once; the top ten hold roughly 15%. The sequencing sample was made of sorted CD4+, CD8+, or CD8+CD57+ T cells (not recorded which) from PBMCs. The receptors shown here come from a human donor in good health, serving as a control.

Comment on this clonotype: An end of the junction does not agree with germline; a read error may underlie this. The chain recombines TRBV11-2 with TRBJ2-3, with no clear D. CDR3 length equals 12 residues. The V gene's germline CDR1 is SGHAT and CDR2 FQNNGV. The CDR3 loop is CASSLELDTLYF. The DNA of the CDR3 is TGTGCCAGCAGCTTAGAGCTAGATACGCTGTATTTT.

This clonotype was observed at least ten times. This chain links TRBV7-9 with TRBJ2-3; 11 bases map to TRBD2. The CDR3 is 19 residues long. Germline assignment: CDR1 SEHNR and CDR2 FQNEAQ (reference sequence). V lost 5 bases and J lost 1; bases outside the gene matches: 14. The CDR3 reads CASSPRLGMTSGGTDTQYF. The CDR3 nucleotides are TGTGCCAGCAGCCCCAGACTAGGGATGACTAGCGGGGGCACAGATACGCAGTATTTT.

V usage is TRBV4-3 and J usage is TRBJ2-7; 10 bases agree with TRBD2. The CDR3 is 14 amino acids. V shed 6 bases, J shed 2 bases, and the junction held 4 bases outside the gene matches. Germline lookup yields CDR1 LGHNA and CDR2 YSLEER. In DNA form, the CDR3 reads TGCGCCAGCAGTTCCGGGACTAGCGCCTACGAGCAGTACTTC. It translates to CASSSGTSAYEQYF.

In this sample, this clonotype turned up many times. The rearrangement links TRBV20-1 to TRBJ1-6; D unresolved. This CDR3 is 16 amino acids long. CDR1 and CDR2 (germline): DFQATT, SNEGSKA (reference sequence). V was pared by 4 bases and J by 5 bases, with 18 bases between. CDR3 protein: CSAKAPRLRNNSPLHF. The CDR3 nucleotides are TGCAGTGCTAAGGCCCCACGACTCAGGAATAATTCACCCCTCCACTTT.

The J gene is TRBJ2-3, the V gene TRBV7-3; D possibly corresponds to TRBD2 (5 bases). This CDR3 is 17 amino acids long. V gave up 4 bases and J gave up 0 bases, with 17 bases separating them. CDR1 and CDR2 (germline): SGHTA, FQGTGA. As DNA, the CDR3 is TGTGCCAGCAGCTCGTTGCCGGGAAGCACTAGCACAGATACGCAGTATTTT. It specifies CASSSLPGSTSTDTQYF.

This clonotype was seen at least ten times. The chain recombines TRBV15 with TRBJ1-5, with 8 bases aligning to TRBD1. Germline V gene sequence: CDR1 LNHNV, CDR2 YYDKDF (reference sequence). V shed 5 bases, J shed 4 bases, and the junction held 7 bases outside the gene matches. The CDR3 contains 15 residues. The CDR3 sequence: CATSLGTGKNQPQHF. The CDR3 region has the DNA TGTGCCACCAGCCTCGGGACAGGCAAAAATCAGCCCCAGCATTTT.

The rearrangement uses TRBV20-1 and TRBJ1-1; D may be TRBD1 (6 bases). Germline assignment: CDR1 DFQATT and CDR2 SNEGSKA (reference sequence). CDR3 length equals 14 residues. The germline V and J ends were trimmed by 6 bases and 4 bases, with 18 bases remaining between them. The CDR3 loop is CSAPRGGAGTEAFF. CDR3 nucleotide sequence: TGCAGTGCCCCTCGGGGGGGCGCGGGCACTGAAGCTTTCTTT.

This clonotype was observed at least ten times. CDR3 in amino acids: CASSGEWTGGNQPQHF. CDR3 DNA sequence: TGTGCCAGCAGCGGAGAGTGGACAGGAGGGAATCAGCCCCAGCATTTT. This chain connects TRBV7-2 to TRBJ1-5, with 7 bases matching TRBD1. J lost 4 bases, V lost 5 bases, and 11 bases had no gene match. The germline V gene has CDR1 SGHTA and CDR2 FQGNSA. The CDR3 covers 16 residues. Supplemented by reference TRBV7-2 and TRBJ1-5, the full variable domain reads GAGVSQSPSNKVTEKGKDVELRCDPISGHTALYWYRQSLGQGLEFLIYFQGNSAPDKSGLPSDRFSAERTGGSVSTLTIQRTQQEDSAVYLCASSGEWTGGNQPQHFGDGTRLSIL.

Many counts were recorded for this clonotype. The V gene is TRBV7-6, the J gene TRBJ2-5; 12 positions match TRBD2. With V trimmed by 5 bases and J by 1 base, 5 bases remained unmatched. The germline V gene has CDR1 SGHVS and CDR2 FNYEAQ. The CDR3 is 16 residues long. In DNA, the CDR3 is TGTGCCAGCAGCGAGACTAGCGGGGGACCCCAAGAGACCCAGTACTTC. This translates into CASSETSGGPQETQYF.

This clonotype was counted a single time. In DNA form, the CDR3 reads TGCAGTGCGGAAACGGGGCGATCCCCCGAGAACACTGAAGCTTTCTTT. Protein sequence: CSAETGRSPENTEAFF. This rearrangement joins TRBV20-1 to TRBJ1-1; D is perhaps TRBD1 (5 bases). CDR1 DFQATT and CDR2 SNEGSKA come from the germline V gene (reference sequence). Trimming removed 6 bases at V and 1 base at J, with 21 bases between. The CDR3 is made up of 16 amino acids.

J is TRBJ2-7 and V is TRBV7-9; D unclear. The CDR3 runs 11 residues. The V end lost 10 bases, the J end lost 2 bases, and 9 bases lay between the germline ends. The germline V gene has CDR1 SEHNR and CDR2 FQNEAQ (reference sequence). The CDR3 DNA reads TGTGCCACCCGGCGAGCCTACGAGCAGTACTTC. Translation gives CATRRAYEQYF.

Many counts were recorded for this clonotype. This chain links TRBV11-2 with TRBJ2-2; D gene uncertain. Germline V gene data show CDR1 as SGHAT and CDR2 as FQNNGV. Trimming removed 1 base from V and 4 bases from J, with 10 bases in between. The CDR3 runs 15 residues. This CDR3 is CASSLAGPRTGELFF. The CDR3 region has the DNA TGTGCCAGCAGCTTAGCGGGCCCGCGCACCGGGGAGCTGTTTTTT.

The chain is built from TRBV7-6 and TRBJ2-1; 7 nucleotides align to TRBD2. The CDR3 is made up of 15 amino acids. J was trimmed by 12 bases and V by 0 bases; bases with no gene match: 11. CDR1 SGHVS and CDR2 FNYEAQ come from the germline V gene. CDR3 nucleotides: TGTGCCAGCAGCTTAGCGGGGGGGGTGAGAGATACGCAGTTCTTC. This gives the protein CASSLAGGVRDTQFF. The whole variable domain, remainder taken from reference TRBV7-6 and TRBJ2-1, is GAGVSQSPRYKVTKRGQDVALRCDPISGHVSLYWYRQALGQGPEFLTYFNYEAQQDKSGLPNDRFSAERPEGSISTLTIQRTEQRDSAMYRCASSLAGGVRDTQFFGPGTRLTVL.

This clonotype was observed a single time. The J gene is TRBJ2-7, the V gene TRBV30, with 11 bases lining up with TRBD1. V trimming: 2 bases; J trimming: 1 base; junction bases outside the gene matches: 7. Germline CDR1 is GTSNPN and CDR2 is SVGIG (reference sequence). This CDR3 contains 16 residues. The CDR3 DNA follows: TGTGCCTGGAGTATACGTGGGGACAGGGGGTCCTACGAGCAGTACTTC. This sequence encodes CAWSIRGDRGSYEQYF.

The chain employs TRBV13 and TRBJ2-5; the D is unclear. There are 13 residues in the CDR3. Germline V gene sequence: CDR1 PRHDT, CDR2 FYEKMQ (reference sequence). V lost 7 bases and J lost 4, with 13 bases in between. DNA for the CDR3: TGTGCCAGCACCCCTCCCGGTGCAGAGACCCAGTACTTC. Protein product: CASTPPGAETQYF. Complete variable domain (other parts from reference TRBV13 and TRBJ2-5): AAGVIQSPRHLIKEKRETATLKCYPIPRHDTVYWYQQGPGQDPQFLISFYEKMQSDKGSIPDRFSAQQFSDYHSELNMSSLELGDSALYFCASTPPGAETQYFGPGTRLLVL.

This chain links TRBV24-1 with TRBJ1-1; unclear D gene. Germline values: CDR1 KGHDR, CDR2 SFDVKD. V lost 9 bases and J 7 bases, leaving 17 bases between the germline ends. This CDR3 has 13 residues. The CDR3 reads CATVEQRTGEAFF. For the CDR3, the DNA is TGTGCCACCGTAGAACAACGGACTGGTGAAGCTTTCTTT.

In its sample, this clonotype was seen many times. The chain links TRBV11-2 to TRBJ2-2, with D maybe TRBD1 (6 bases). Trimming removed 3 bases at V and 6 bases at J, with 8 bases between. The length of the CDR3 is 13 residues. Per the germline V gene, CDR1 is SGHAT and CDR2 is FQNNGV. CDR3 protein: CASSLNRAGELFF. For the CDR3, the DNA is TGTGCCAGCAGCTTGAACAGGGCCGGGGAGCTGTTTTTT.

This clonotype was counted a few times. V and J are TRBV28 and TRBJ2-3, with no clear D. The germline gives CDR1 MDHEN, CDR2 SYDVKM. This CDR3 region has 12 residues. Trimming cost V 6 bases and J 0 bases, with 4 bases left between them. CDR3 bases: TGTGCCAGCAGATCTAGCACAGATACGCAGTATTTT. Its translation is CASRSSTDTQYF. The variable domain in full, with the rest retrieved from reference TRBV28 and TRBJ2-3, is DVKVTQSSRYLVKRTGEKVFLECVQDMDHENMFWYRQDPGLGLRLIYFSYDVKMKEKGDIPEGYSVSREKKERFSLILESASTNQTSMYLCASRSSTDTQYFGPGTRLTVL.

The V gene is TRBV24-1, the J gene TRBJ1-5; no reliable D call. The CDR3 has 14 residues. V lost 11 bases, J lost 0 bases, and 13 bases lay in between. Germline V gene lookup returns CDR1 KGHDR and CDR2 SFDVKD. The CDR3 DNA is TGTGCCAGCAGCCAATCAGGTAGCAATCAGCCCCAGCATTTT. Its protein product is CASSQSGSNQPQHF.

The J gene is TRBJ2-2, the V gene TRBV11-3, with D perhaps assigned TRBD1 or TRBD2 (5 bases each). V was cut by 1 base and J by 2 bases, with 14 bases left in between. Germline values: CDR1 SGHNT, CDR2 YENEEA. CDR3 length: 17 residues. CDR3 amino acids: CASSLGGGTPNTGELFF. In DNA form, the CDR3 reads TGTGCCAGCAGCTTAGGGGGTGGGACCCCAAACACCGGGGAGCTGTTTTTT.